The clone carrying this TCR beta chain was counted once. This sample is drawn from a study of blood T cell repertoires in COVID-19. Study-level information: Sites across the United States, Italy and Spain contributed samples from acute and convalescent COVID-19. Sample material is recorded as cDNA or gDNA derived from T cells, B-cell-depleted T cells, or PBMCs.

Original handling: By means of reference gene primer amplification, nucleated cell counts were estimated. Assay used: immunoSEQ multiplex PCR; TCRdb lists only in-frame clones, some missing. The V and J calls and clone size are taken from that table; D and trimming were inferred from the DNA. The profile covers 150,000 to 180,000 clones, with about three quarters appearing a single time and around 1.7% taken by the ten largest. J gave up 2 bases and V 11 bases, and 3 bases lay outside the gene matches. CDR1 and CDR2 from the germline V gene are MRHNA and SNTAGT. This CDR3 comprises 13 residues. The sample was peripheral blood. The chain recombines TRBV6-4 with TRBJ1-4; the match to TRBD1 covers 9 bases. The sequence was collected from an elderly man with acute or convalescent COVID-19. CDR3 loop: CARGTGTNEKLFF. CDR3 DNA sequence: TGTGCCCGGGGGACAGGGACTAATGAAAAACTGTTTTTT.